This passage covers 20 T cell receptor beta chains from one sample sequenced in a study of shared clonotypes between healthy human individuals. Clones were sequenced by immunoSEQ multiplex PCR, and TCRdb holds only the in-frame ones, with some missing. The data show about 330,000 clones, roughly 84% seen once. The source material was memory CD8+ T cells sorted from blood. Subset of the sample: CD45RO+ cells pooled with CCR7-negative TemRA cells. The receptor set was obtained from a man younger than 35 in good health.

The rearrangement uses TRBV7-8 and TRBJ2-3; a weak D match, TRBD1 (6 bases). The length of the CDR3 is 16 residues. V shed 2 bases and J shed 1 base, with 13 bases lying between them. Germline assignment: CDR1 SGHVS and CDR2 FQNEAQ. The CDR3 coding sequence is TGTGCCAGCAGCTTATCATCAGGGGACGGCACAGATACGCAGTATTTT. This translates into CASSLSSGDGTDTQYF.

V is TRBV7-6 and J is TRBJ1-2, with 8 bases matching TRBD1. The CDR3 has 14 residues. Trimming at V came to 4 bases and at J to 4 bases, leaving 5 bases not matched to a gene. CDR1 SGHVS and CDR2 FNYEAQ come from the germline V gene. CDR3 sequence: CASSYPGGTYGYTF. In nucleotides, the CDR3 is TGTGCCAGCAGCTACCCAGGGGGCACCTATGGCTACACCTTC. Together with reference TRBV7-6 and TRBJ1-2, the CDR3 gives the full variable domain: GAGVSQSPRYKVTKRGQDVALRCDPISGHVSLYWYRQALGQGPEFLTYFNYEAQQDKSGLPNDRFSAERPEGSISTLTIQRTEQRDSAMYRCASSYPGGTYGYTFGSGTRLTVV.

The chain recombines TRBV27 with TRBJ2-1; the match to TRBD1 covers 7 bases. J lost 8 bases, V lost 7 bases, and 14 bases had no gene match. The CDR3 is 15 residues long. Germline CDR1 reads MNHEY; CDR2 reads SMNVEV (reference sequence). The CDR3 here is CASKKQGQFWDEQFF. Written as DNA, the CDR3 is TGTGCCAGCAAAAAACAGGGGCAGTTTTGGGATGAGCAGTTCTTC.

This chain joins TRBV9 and TRBJ2-1; unclear D gene. The CDR3 spans 13 residues. Germline values: CDR1 SGDLS, CDR2 YYNGEE. The V end lost 4 bases, the J end lost 8 bases, and 13 bases lay between the germline ends. CDR3: CASSQYLSYEQFF. The CDR3 DNA reads TGTGCCAGCAGCCAATACCTAAGCTATGAGCAGTTCTTC.

The chain is built from TRBV5-4 and TRBJ2-5, with 13 nucleotides matching TRBD2. The V and J ends lost 10 bases and 6 bases, in that order; junction bases with no gene match: 6. Germline CDR1 SGHNT, CDR2 YYREEE (reference sequence). The CDR3 is made up of 13 amino acids. CDR3 coding DNA: TGTGCCCTTGGACTAGCGGGAGAAAAGACCCAGTACTTC. Its translation is CALGLAGEKTQYF.

This chain connects TRBV30 to TRBJ2-2; a weak D match, TRBD1 (6 bases). Deletions cut 7 bases from V and 6 bases from J, with 12 bases between. The CDR3 runs 12 residues. In germline, CDR1 is GTSNPN, CDR2 SVGIG (reference sequence). CDR3 amino acids: CALGHGAGELFF. The DNA of the CDR3 is TGTGCCTTGGGACATGGAGCCGGGGAGCTGTTTTTT.

The V and J genes are TRBV4-3 and TRBJ1-2; D gene ambiguous. This CDR3 spans 13 amino acids. The germline V gene encodes CDR1 LGHNA and CDR2 YSLEER. V lost 1 base and J lost 2, with 5 bases in between. CDR3 sequence (DNA): TGCGCCAGCAGCCAAGGACTGAACTATGGCTACACCTTC. Translation gives CASSQGLNYGYTF.

The chain has TRBV4-1 and TRBJ2-7, with D perhaps TRBD2 (5 bases). The CDR3 contains 13 residues. V was cut by 4 bases and J by 4 bases, with 11 bases left in between. Germline CDR1 is MGHRA and CDR2 is YSYEKL. The chain's CDR3 is CASSPQLGYEQYF. CDR3 DNA sequence: TGCGCCAGCAGCCCACAACTAGGGTACGAGCAGTACTTC.

The chain links TRBV30 to TRBJ1-2, with TRBD1 matching over 8 bases. Trimming removed 0 bases from V and 10 bases from J; junction bases left unmatched: 7. Germline V gene lookup returns CDR1 GTSNPN and CDR2 SVGIG (reference sequence). The CDR3 extends over 13 amino acids. The DNA of the CDR3 is TGTGCCTGGAGTGTTCAGCAGGGGGCCTCCTACACCTTC. Its translation: CAWSVQQGASYTF.

The chain joins TRBV10-2 to TRBJ2-2; TRBD2 agrees at 14 bases. V shed 5 bases and J 1 base; nucleotides not matched to a gene: 9. Germline CDR1 WSHSY, CDR2 SAAADI. This CDR3 is 19 amino acids long. DNA for the CDR3: TGCGCCAGCAGTAACCCGGGACTAGCGGGAGAAATGAACACCGGGGAGCTGTTTTTT. This gives the protein CASSNPGLAGEMNTGELFF.

The gene calls are TRBV28 and TRBJ2-7; perhaps TRBD2 as D (6 bases). Germline V gene sequence: CDR1 MDHEN, CDR2 SYDVKM. The V gene lost 2 bases and the J gene lost 3 bases, with 20 bases spanning the gap. The CDR3 spans 17 residues. The CDR3 region has the DNA TGTGCCAGCAGTTTACGGCATATCGGGGGTACGTACTACGAGCAGTACTTC. This gives the protein CASSLRHIGGTYYEQYF.

The chain uses TRBV30 and TRBJ2-1; D not certain. Germline V gene data show CDR1 as GTSNPN and CDR2 as SVGIG (reference sequence). The CDR3 runs 13 residues. Trimming stripped 2 bases from V and 4 bases from J, with 9 bases between. The CDR3 nucleotides read TGTGCCTGGAGTAGAGCCCCTTACAATGAGCAGTTCTTC. Protein product: CAWSRAPYNEQFF.

This clone was recorded a few times. This sequence joins TRBV30 and TRBJ1-5; TRBD1 matches at 7 bases. CDR3 size: 16 residues. V lost 5 bases, J lost 0 bases, and 10 bases stayed unmatched. The germline V gene encodes CDR1 GTSNPN and CDR2 SVGIG (reference sequence). CDR3 sequence: CAWGPEDRPSNQPQHF. In DNA, the CDR3 is TGTGCCTGGGGTCCCGAGGACAGGCCTAGCAATCAGCCCCAGCATTTT.

The chain recombines TRBV6-5 with TRBJ2-7; D is tentatively TRBD1 or TRBD2 (6 bases each). From germline, CDR1 is MNHEY and CDR2 SVGAGI. The CDR3 consists of 15 residues. V was clipped by 0 bases and J by 6 bases, with 15 bases between them. The CDR3 loop reads CASSYSHLGGPEQYF. In nucleotides, the CDR3 is TGTGCCAGCAGTTACTCCCACCTAGGGGGGCCCGAGCAGTACTTC.

V and J are TRBV11-2 and TRBJ2-2, with D perhaps matching TRBD2 (5 bases). The CDR3 sequence is 15 residues long. Trimming removed 7 bases from V and 2 bases from J, with 14 bases in between. Per the germline V gene, CDR1 is SGHAT and CDR2 is FQNNGV. The CDR3 here is CASTLTGKNTGELFF. The DNA of the CDR3 is TGTGCCAGCACCTTGACCGGGAAAAACACCGGGGAGCTGTTTTTT.

The chain links TRBV6-5 to TRBJ2-3, with 8 bases identical to TRBD2. The CDR3 extends over 16 amino acids. CDR1 and CDR2 (germline): MNHEY, SVGAGI. The ends lost 0 bases at V and 3 bases at J; junction bases unmatched: 5. The CDR3 bases are TGTGCCAGCAGTTACTCGATTACGGGAGGGACAGATACGCAGTATTTT. Translated: CASSYSITGGTDTQYF.

V usage is TRBV6-1 and J usage is TRBJ1-5; 8 bases line up with TRBD1. V dropped 8 bases and J dropped 7; count of bases not matched to a gene: 13. The CDR3 covers 15 residues. Germline CDR1 and CDR2: MNHNS and SASEGT. The CDR3 region has the DNA TGTGCCAGCTCCATCGACAGGGGAGAACAACAGCCCCAGCATTTT. As protein: CASSIDRGEQQPQHF.

This rearrangement joins TRBV27 to TRBJ2-5; unclear D gene. V was shortened by 2 bases and J by 5 bases, with 12 bases between the two germline ends. The CDR3 runs 14 residues. Germline CDR1 is MNHEY and CDR2 is SMNVEV (reference sequence). In DNA, the CDR3 is TGTGCCAGCAGTTTAACGGGCAGCTTGGAGACCCAGTACTTC. Protein: CASSLTGSLETQYF.

The V and J genes are TRBV7-8 and TRBJ2-1; the D is unclear. V was trimmed by 5 bases and J by 1 base, leaving 18 bases between them. The CDR3 totals 17 residues. Germline V CDR1 and CDR2: SGHVS, FQNEAQ. As DNA, the CDR3 is TGTGCCAGCAGCCCACCCTTCCCTGTGGGGTCCTACAATGAGCAGTTCTTC. Translation: CASSPPFPVGSYNEQFF.

This clone was counted once. The J gene is TRBJ1-1, the V gene TRBV2; 9 bases match TRBD1. CDR1 and CDR2 (germline): SNHLY, FYNNEI. The V gene end was trimmed by 9 bases and the J gene end by 1 base; junction bases not matched to a gene: 6. This CDR3 has 14 residues. CDR3 residues: CARTKGQGNTEAFF. The DNA for the CDR3 is TGTGCCAGGACAAAGGGACAGGGGAACACTGAAGCTTTCTTT.